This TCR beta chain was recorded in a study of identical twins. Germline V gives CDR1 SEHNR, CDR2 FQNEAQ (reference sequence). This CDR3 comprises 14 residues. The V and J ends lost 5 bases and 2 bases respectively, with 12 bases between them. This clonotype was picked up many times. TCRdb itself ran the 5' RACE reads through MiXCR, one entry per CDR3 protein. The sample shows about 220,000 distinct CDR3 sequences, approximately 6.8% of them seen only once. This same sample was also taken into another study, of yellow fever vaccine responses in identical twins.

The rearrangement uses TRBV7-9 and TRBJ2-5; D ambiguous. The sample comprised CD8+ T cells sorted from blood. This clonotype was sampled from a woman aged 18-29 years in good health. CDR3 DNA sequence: TGTGCCAGCAGCACCCCAGGCCCACAAGAGACCCAGTACTTC. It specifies CASSTPGPQETQYF.